Below, one T cell receptor beta chain is given with its context. One end of the junction fails to match germline, which may point to a read error. From RNA, the CDR3 regions of TCR beta chains were amplified and sequenced. Second-round multiplex PCR followed a first-round RT-PCR using HTBI primers. TCRdb reprocessed the multiplex PCR reads with MiXCR, giving one entry per CDR3 protein. The table has about 620,000 distinct CDR3 sequences, about 20% seen once. The data are from a study of Graves' ophthalmopathy and Graves' hyperthyroidism. Germline CDR1 reads SSHAT; CDR2 reads FNYEAQ (reference sequence). CDR3 length equals 15 residues.

This clonotype was obtained from a woman aged 18-30 years with stable Graves' hyperthyroidism. Some clones in this sample may be carry-over from other donors' samples. The sequenced sample was peripheral blood. This chain uses TRBV7-7 with TRBJ2-5; the match to TRBD2 covers 11 bases. CDR3 sequence: CASSLARTSGETQYF. The CDR3 bases are TGTGCTAGCAGCTTAGCCAGGACTAGCGGGGAGACCCAGTACTTC.